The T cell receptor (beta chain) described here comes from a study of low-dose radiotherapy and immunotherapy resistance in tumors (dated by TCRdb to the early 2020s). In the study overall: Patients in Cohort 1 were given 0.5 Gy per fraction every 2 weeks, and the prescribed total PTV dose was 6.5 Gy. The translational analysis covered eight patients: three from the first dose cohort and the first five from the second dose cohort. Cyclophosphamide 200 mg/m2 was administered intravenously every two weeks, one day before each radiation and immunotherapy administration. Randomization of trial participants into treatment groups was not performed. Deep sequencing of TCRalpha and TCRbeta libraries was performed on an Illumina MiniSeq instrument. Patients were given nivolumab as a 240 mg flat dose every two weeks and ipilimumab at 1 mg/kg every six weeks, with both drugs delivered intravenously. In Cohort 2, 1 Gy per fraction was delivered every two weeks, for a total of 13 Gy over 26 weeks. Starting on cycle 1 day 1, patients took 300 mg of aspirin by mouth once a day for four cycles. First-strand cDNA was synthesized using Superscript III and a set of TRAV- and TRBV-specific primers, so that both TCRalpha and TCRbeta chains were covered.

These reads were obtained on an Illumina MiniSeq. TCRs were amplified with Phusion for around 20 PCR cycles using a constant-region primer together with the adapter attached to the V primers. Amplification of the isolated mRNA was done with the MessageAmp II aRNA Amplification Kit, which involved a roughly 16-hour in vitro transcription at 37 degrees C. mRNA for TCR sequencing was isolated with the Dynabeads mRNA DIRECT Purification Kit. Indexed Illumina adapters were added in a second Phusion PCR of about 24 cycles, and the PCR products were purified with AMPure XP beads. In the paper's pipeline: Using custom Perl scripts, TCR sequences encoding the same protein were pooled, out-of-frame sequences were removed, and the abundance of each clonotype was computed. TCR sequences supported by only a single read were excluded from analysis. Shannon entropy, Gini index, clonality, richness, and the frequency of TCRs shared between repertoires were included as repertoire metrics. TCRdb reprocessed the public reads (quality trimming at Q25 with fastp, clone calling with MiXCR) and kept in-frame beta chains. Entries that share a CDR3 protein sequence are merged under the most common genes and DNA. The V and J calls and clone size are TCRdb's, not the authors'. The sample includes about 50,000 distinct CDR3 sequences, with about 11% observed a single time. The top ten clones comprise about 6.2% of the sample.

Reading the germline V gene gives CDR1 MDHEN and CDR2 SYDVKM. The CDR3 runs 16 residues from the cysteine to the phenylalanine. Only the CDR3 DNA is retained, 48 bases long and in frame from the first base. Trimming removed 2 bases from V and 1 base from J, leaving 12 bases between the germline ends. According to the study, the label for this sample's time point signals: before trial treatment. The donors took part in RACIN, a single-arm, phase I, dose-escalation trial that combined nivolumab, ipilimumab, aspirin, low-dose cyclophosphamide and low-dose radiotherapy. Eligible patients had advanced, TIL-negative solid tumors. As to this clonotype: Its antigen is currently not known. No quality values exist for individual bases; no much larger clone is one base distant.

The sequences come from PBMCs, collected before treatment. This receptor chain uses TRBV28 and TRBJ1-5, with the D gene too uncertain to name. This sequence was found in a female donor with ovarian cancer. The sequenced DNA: TGTGCCAGCAGTTTAGCGGGTATGTGGAGCAATCAGCCCCAGCATTTT. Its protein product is CASSLAGMWSNQPQHF. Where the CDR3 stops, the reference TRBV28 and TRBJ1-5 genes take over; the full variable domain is DVKVTQSSRYLVKRTGEKVFLECVQDMDHENMFWYRQDPGLGLRLIYFSYDVKMKEKGDIPEGYSVSREKKERFSLILESASTNQTSMYLCASSLAGMWSNQPQHFGDGTRLSIL.